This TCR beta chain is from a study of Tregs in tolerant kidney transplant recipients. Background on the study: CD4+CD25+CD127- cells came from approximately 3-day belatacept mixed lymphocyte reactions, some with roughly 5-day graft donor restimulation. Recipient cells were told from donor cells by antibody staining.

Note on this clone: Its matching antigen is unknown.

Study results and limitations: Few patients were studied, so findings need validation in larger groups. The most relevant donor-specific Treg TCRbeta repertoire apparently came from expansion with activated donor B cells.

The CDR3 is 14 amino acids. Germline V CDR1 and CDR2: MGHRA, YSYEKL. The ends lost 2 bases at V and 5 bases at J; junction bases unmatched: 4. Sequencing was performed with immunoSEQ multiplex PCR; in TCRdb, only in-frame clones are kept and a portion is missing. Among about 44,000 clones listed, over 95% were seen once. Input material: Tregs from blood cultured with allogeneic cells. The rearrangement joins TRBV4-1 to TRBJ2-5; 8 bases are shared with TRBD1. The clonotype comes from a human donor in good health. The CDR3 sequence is CASSQRTGSETQYF. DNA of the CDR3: TGCGCCAGCAGCCAACGGACAGGGAGTGAGACCCAGTACTTC.